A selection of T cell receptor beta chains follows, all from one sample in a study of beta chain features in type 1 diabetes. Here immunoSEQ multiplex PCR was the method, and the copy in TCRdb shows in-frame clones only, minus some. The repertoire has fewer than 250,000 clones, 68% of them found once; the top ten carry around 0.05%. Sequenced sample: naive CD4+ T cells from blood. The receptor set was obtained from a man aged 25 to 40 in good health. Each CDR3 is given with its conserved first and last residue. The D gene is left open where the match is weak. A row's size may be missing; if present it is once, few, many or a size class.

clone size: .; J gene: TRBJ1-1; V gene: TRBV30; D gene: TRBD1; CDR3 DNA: TGTGCCTGGAGTGTAGACAGGGCCGCTTTCTTT; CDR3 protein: CAWSVDRAAFF
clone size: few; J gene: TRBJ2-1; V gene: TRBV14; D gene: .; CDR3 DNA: TGTGCCAGCAGCCAGGTCAATGAGCAGTTCTTC; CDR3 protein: CASSQVNEQFF
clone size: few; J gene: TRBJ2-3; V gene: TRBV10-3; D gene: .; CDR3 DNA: TGTGCCATCAGTGAGTCACAGCCCGATACGCAGTATTTT; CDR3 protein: CAISESQPDTQYF
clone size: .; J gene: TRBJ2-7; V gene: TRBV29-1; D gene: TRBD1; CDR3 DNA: TGCAGCGGCGCCCTGACAGGGTCTGGATACGAGCAGTACTTC; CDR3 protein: CSGALTGSGYEQYF
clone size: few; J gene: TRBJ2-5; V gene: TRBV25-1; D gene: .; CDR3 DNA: TGTGCCAGCAGTGAAGGGGAGACCCAGTACTTC; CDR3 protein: CASSEGETQYF
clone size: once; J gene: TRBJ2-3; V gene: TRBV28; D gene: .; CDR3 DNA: TGTGCCAGCATCTCTCAGGGGATTGGGACAGATACGCAGTATTTT; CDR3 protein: CASISQGIGTDTQYF
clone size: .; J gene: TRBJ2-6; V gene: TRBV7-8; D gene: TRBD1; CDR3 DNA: TGTGCCAGCAGCAGGGACAGGCCAAGCTCTGGGGCCAACGTCCTGACTTTC; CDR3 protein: CASSRDRPSSGANVLTF
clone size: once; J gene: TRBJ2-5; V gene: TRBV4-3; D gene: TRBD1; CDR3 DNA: TGCGCCAGCAGCCCCGGGACAGGGGTAGAGACCCAGTACTTC; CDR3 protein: CASSPGTGVETQYF
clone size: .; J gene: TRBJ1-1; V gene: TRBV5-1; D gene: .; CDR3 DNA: TGCGCCAGCAGCTCTTCGGGCACCCGGGCTGAAGCTTTCTTT; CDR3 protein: CASSSSGTRAEAFF
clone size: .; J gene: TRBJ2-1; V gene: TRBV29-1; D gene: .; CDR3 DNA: TGCAGCGTTGAATTACGACTCCTCAATGAGCAGTTCTTC; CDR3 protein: CSVELRLLNEQFF
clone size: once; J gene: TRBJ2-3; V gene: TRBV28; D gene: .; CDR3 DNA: TGTGCCAGCTCGTCGAGGGGTAGCACAGATACGCAGTATTTT; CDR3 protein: CASSSRGSTDTQYF
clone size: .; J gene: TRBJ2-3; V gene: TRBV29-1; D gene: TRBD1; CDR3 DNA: TGCAGCGTTGAAGATCAGTCGACAGGGGGAACAGATACGCAGTATTTT; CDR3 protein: CSVEDQSTGGTDTQYF
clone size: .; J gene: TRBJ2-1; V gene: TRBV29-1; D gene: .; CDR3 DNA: TGCAGCGTTCGAGGGACCTCCTACAATGAGCAGTTCTTC; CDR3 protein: CSVRGTSYNEQFF
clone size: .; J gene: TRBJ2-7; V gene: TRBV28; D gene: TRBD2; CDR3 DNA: TGTGCTTCCCGAGGGCTAGCGGGAACAGGTGAGCAGTACTTC; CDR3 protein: CASRGLAGTGEQYF
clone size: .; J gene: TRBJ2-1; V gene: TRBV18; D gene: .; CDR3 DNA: TGTGCCAGCTCACCACCCTCCAATGAGCAGTTCTTC; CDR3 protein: CASSPPSNEQFF
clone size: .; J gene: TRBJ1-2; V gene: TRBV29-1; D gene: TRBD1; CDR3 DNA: TGCAGCGCCTCCCGGGACAGGGGAGCCTACACCTTC; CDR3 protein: CSASRDRGAYTF
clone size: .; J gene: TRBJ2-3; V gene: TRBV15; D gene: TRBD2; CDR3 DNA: TGTGCCACCAGCAGACAACACGGGACTAGCGTACCAGATACGCAGTATTTT; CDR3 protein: CATSRQHGTSVPDTQYF
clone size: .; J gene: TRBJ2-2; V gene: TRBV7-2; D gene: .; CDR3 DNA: TGTGCCAGCAGCTTTCTCACGGGGGCGACCGGGGAGCTGTTTTTT; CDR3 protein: CASSFLTGATGELFF
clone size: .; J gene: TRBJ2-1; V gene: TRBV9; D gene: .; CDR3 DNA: TGTGCCAGCAGCCCTCAGGGGATCCCGGGCAATGAGCAGTTCTTC; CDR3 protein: CASSPQGIPGNEQFF